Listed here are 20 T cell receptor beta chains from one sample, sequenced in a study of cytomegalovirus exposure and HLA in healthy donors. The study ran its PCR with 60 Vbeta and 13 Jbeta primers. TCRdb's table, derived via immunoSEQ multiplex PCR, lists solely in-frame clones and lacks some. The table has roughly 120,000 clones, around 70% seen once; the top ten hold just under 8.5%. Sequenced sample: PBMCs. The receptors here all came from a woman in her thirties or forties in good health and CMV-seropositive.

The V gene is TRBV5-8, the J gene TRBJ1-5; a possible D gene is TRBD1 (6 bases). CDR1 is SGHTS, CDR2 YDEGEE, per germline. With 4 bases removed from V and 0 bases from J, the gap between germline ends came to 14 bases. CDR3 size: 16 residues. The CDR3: CASSSGTTLSNQPQHF. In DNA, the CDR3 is TGTGCCAGCAGCAGCGGGACAACTCTTAGCAATCAGCCCCAGCATTTT.

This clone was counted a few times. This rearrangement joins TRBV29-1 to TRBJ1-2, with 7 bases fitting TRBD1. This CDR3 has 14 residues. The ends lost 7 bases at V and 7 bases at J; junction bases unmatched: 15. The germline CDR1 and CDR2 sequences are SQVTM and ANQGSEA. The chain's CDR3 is CSATSYMTGTGYTF. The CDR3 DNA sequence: TGCAGCGCAACATCTTACATGACAGGGACTGGCTACACCTTC.

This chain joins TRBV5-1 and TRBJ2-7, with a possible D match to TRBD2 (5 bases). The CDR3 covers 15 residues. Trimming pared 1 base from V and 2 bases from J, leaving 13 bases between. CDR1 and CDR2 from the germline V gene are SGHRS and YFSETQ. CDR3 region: CASSLSRDPTYEQYF. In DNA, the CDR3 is TGCGCCAGCAGCTTGTCTCGGGATCCGACCTACGAGCAGTACTTC.

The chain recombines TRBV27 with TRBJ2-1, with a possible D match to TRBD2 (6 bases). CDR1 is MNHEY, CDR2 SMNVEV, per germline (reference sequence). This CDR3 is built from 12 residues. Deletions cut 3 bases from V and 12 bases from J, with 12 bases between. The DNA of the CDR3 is TGTGCCAGCAGTTTTACGGGGGAGGTGCAGTTCTTC. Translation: CASSFTGEVQFF.

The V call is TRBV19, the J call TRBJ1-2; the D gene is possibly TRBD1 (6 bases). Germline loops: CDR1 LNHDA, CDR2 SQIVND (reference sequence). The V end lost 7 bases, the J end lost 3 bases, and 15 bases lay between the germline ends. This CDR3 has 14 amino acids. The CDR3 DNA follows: TGTGCCAGTACCAAACAGGGAGGGTACTATGGCTACACCTTC. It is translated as CASTKQGGYYGYTF. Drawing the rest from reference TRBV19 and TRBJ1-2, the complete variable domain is DGGITQSPKYLFRKEGQNVTLSCEQNLNHDAMYWYRQDPGQGLRLIYYSQIVNDFQKGDIAEGYSVSREKKESFPLTVTSAQKNPTAFYLCASTKQGGYYGYTFGSGTRLTVV.

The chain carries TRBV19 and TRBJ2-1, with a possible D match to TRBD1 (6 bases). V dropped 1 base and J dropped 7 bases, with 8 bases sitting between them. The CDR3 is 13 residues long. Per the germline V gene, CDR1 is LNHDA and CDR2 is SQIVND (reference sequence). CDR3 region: CASSIVRGNEQFF. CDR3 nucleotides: TGTGCCAGTAGTATAGTAAGGGGGAATGAGCAGTTCTTC. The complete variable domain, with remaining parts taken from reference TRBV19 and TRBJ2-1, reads DGGITQSPKYLFRKEGQNVTLSCEQNLNHDAMYWYRQDPGQGLRLIYYSQIVNDFQKGDIAEGYSVSREKKESFPLTVTSAQKNPTAFYLCASSIVRGNEQFFGPGTRLTVL.

The CDR3 loop is CASSLATGVNTEAFF. DNA for the CDR3: TGTGCCAGCAGCTTAGCTACAGGGGTGAACACTGAAGCTTTCTTT. The gene calls are TRBV7-8 and TRBJ1-1, with 7 bases matching TRBD1. The trim removed 0 bases at V and 0 bases at J, leaving 1 base unmatched. In germline, CDR1 is SGHVS, CDR2 FQNEAQ. This CDR3 is 15 amino acids long.

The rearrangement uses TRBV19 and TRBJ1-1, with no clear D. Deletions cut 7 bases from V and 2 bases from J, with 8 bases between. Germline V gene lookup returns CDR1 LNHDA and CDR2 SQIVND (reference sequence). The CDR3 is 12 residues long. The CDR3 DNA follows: TGTGCCAGTATCGGGGAAAACACTGAAGCTTTCTTT. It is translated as CASIGENTEAFF.

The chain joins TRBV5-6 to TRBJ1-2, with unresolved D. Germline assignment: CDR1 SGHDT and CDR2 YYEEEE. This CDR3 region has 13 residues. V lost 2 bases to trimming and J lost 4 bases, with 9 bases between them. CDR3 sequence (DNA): TGTGCCAGCAGCTTAAAGGAGACCTATGGCTACACCTTC. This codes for CASSLKETYGYTF.

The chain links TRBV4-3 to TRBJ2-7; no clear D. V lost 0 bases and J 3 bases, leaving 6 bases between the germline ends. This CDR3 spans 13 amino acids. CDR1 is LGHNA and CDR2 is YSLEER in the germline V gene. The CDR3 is CASSQERSYEQYF. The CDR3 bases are TGCGCCAGCAGCCAAGAACGCAGCTACGAGCAGTACTTC.

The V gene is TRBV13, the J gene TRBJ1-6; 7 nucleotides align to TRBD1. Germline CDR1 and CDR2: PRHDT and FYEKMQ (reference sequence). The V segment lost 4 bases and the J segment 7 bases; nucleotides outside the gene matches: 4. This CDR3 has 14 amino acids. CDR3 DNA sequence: TGTGCCAGCAGCTCGTCACAGGGGAATTCACCCCTCCACTTT. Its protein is CASSSSQGNSPLHF.

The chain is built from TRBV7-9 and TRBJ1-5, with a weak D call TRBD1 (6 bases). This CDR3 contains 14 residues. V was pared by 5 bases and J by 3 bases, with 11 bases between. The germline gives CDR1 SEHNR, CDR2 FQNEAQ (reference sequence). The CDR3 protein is CASSQGQSNQPQHF. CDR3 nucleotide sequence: TGTGCCAGCAGCCAGGGACAATCCAATCAGCCCCAGCATTTT.

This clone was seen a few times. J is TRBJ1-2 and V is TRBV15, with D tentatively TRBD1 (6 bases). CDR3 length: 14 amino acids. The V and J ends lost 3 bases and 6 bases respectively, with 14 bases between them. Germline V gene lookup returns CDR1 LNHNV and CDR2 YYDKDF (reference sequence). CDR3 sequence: CATSRDTGRDGYTF. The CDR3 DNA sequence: TGTGCCACCAGCAGGGACACAGGGCGGGATGGCTACACCTTC.

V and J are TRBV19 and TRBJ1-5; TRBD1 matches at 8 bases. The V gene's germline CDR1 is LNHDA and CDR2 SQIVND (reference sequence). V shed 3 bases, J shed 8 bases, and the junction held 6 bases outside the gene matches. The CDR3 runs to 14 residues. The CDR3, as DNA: TGTGCCAGTAGTATTCGTGGACAGGGTGAGCCCCAGCATTTT. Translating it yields CASSIRGQGEPQHF.

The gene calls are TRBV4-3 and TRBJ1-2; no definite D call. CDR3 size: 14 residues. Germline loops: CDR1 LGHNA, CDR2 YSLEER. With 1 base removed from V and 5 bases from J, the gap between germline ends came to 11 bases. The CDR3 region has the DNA TGCGCCAGCAGCCAAGTCGATCTATCTTATGGCTACACCTTC. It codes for CASSQVDLSYGYTF.

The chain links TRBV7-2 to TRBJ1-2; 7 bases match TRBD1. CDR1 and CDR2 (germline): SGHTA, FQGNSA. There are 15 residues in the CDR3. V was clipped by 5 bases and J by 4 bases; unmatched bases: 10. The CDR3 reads CASSPWAGGTYGYTF. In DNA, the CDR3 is TGTGCCAGCAGCCCTTGGGCAGGGGGTACCTATGGCTACACCTTC.

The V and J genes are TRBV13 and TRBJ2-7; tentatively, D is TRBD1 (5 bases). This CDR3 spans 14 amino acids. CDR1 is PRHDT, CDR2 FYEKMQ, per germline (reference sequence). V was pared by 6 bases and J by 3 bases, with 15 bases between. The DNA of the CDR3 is TGTGCCAGCAGGCCTTATGGGGCCTTCTACGAGCAGTACTTC. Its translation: CASRPYGAFYEQYF.

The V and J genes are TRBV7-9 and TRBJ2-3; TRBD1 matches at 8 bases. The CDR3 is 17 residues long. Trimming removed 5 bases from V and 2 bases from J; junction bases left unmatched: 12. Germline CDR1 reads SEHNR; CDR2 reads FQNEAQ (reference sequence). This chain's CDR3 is CASSVYRDRTFTDTQYF. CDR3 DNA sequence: TGTGCCAGCAGCGTTTACCGGGACAGGACTTTCACAGATACGCAGTATTTT.

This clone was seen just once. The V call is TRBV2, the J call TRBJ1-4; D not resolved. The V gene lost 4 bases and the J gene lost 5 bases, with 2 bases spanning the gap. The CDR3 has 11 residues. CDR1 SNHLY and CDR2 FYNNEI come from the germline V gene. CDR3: CASSVNEKLFF. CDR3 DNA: TGTGCCAGCAGTGTAAATGAAAAACTGTTTTTT.

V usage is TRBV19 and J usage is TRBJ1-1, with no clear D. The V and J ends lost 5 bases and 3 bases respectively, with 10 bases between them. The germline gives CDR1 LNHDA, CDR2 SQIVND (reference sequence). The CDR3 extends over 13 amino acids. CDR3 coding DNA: TGTGCCAGTAGTGTAGCGGTGTACACTGAAGCTTTCTTT. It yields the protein CASSVAVYTEAFF.